Listed below are T cell receptor beta chains from one sample, sequenced in a study of T cells and Merkel cell carcinoma outcomes. Sequencing used immunoSEQ multiplex PCR; TCRdb keeps in-frame clones, though not all of them. The table lists roughly 3,300 clones, 85% to 95% of them singletons. Sequencing used tumor tissue from Merkel cell carcinoma. Receptors were obtained from a human donor with Merkel cell carcinoma. Both conserved end residues are part of each CDR3. D genes are given only for firm matches. Clone size is not always given. Where it is, it says once, few, many or a class for expanded clones.

size: .
J: TRBJ2-1
V: TRBV5-6
D: .
DNA: TGTGCCAGCAGCTTGGAGGGGTTCGAGCAGTTCTTC
CDR3: CASSLEGFEQFF

size: .
J: TRBJ1-5
V: TRBV5-1
D: .
DNA: TGCGCCAGCAGCTTAGGGCAGGGCCCAAATCAGCCCCAGCATTTT
CDR3: CASSLGQGPNQPQHF

size: .
J: TRBJ2-7
V: TRBV29-1
D: .
DNA: TGCAGCGTTGAAGGTATGGGCAACGAGCAGTACTTC
CDR3: CSVEGMGNEQYF

size: .
J: TRBJ2-5
V: TRBV13
D: .
DNA: TGTGCCAGCAGCCCATTCGGGGAGCGGACTCAAGAGACCCAGTACTTC
CDR3: CASSPFGERTQETQYF

size: .
J: TRBJ2-6
V: TRBV5-1
D: .
DNA: TGCGCCAGCAGCCCCCTCGGGGGAGAGACCAACGTCCTGACTTTC
CDR3: CASSPLGGETNVLTF

size: .
J: TRBJ2-5
V: TRBV4-1
D: .
DNA: TGCGCCAGCAGCCAAGATCCAGCGGAGACCCAGTACTTC
CDR3: CASSQDPAETQYF

size: once
J: TRBJ2-5
V: TRBV10-3
D: .
DNA: TGTGCCAGTAGAGGGGGAGAGACCCAGTACTTC
CDR3: CASRGGETQYF

size: .
J: TRBJ1-2
V: TRBV9
D: TRBD1
DNA: TGTGCCAGCAGCGTAGGATGGGACAGGGGTGGCTACACCTTC
CDR3: CASSVGWDRGGYTF

size: .
J: TRBJ1-5
V: TRBV7-2
D: .
DNA: TGTGCCAGCAGCCCACGACAGACTCCAGAGCCCCAGCATTTT
CDR3: CASSPRQTPEPQHF

size: .
J: TRBJ2-4
V: TRBV30
D: .
DNA: TGTGCCTGGAGTGCAATACTAGCCAAAAACATTCAGTACTTC
CDR3: CAWSAILAKNIQYF

size: .
J: TRBJ1-3
V: TRBV18
D: TRBD1
DNA: TGTGCCAGCTCACTGGGACAGGGAAGCTCTGGAAACACCATATATTTT
CDR3: CASSLGQGSSGNTIYF

size: .
J: TRBJ1-5
V: TRBV7-9
D: TRBD1
DNA: TGTGCCAGCAGCAACTACAGGGGCCGTCATAGCAATCAGCCCCAGCATTTT
CDR3: CASSNYRGRHSNQPQHF

size: .
J: TRBJ1-1
V: TRBV7-6
D: TRBD1
DNA: TGTGCCAGCAGCCCCCAAGCCCAGGGGGCGAACACTGAAGCTTTCTTT
CDR3: CASSPQAQGANTEAFF

size: .
J: TRBJ2-5
V: TRBV10-1
D: .
DNA: TGCGCCAGCGGGACCCAAGAGACCCAGTACTTC
CDR3: CASGTQETQYF

size: once
J: TRBJ1-2
V: TRBV2
D: .
DNA: TGTGCCAGCAATAGCGGCAGGTATAACTATGGCTACACCTTC
CDR3: CASNSGRYNYGYTF

size: few
J: TRBJ2-7
V: TRBV7-9
D: .
DNA: TGTGCCAGCAGCCTACCAAGCCGGGACGACGAGCAGTACTTC
CDR3: CASSLPSRDDEQYF

size: .
J: TRBJ2-1
V: TRBV29-1
D: TRBD2
DNA: TGCAGCCCTGGACTAGCGGGTCATAATGAGCAGTTCTTC
CDR3: CSPGLAGHNEQFF

size: .
J: TRBJ2-5
V: TRBV5-1
D: TRBD1
DNA: TGCGCCAGCAGCGGGACAGGCCAAGAGACTCAGTACTTC
CDR3: CASSGTGQETQYF

size: .
J: TRBJ1-1
V: TRBV7-9
D: TRBD1
DNA: TGTGCCAGCAGCATGACAGGGTTAAGCACTGAAGCTTTCTTT
CDR3: CASSMTGLSTEAFF

size: .
J: TRBJ2-7
V: TRBV4-1
D: TRBD1
DNA: TGCGCCAGCAGCCCCAAGACAGGGTACGAGCAGTACTTC
CDR3: CASSPKTGYEQYF

size: .
J: TRBJ1-1
V: TRBV30
D: .
DNA: TGTGCCTGGGACGCCAGATTGAACACTGAAGCTTTCTTT
CDR3: CAWDARLNTEAFF

size: .
J: TRBJ1-1
V: TRBV7-6
D: .
DNA: TGTGCCAGCAGCTCCCAACAGGACACTGAAGCTTTCTTT
CDR3: CASSSQQDTEAFF

size: .
J: TRBJ1-1
V: TRBV19
D: .
DNA: TGTGCCAGTTCTTGGACTGAAGCTTTCTTT
CDR3: CASSWTEAFF

size: .
J: TRBJ1-4
V: TRBV27
D: TRBD1
DNA: TGTGCCAGCAGTGCGACAGGGGGGAATGAAAAACTGTTTTTT
CDR3: CASSATGGNEKLFF

size: .
J: TRBJ2-7
V: TRBV6-5
D: .
DNA: TGTGCCAGCAGTTACTCGAAAACTAGTGTGGAGCAGTACTTC
CDR3: CASSYSKTSVEQYF

size: .
J: TRBJ1-3
V: TRBV6-1
D: .
DNA: TGTGCCAGCACCCCGGCGTCAGGTGGGGGAAACACCATATATTTT
CDR3: CASTPASGGGNTIYF